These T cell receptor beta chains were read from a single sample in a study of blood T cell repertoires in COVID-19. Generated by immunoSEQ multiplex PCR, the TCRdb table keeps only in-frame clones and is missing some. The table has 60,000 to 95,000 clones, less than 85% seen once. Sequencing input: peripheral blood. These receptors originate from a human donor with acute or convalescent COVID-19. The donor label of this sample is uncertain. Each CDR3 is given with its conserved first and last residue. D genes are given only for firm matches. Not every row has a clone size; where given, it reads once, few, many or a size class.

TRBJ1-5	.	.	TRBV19	TGTGCCAGTAGTAACCAGGGAGGAGGCAATCAGCCCCAGCATTTT	CASSNQGGGNQPQHF
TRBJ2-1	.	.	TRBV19	TGTGCCAGTAGTATAGCCGAGAAAATTGAATTCGGTGAGCAGTTCTTC	CASSIAEKIEFGEQFF
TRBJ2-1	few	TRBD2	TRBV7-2	TGTGCCACCGCACCGGGGCTAGCGGGGACCAATGAGCAGTTCTTC	CATAPGLAGTNEQFF
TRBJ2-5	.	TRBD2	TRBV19	TGTGCCACTAACGGGGCGGGGGACCGCCAAGAGACCCAGTACTTC	CATNGAGDRQETQYF
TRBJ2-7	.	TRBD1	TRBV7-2	TGTGCCAGCAGCTCCCGGACAGGTTTGCTCGAGCAGTACTTC	CASSSRTGLLEQYF
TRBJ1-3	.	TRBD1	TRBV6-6	TGTGCCAGCAGTCGGCAGACAGGGGGCCGGAGGAGAGTGGGAAACACCATATATTTT	CASSRQTGGRRRVGNTIYF
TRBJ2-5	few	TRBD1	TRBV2	TGTGCCAGTGGGTATGGACAGGGAAAAGAGACCCAGTACTTC	CASGYGQGKETQYF
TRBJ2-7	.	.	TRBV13	TGTGCCAGCAGCTTAAGGCAGGGGTTCTACGAGCAGTACTTC	CASSLRQGFYEQYF
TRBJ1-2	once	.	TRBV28	TGTGCCAGCACCCCGGGGGGTGGCTACACCTTC	CASTPGGGYTF
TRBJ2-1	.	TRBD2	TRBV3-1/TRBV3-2	TGTGCCAGCAGCCAAATGCGGGGGGCCTACAATGAGCAGTTCTTC	CASSQMRGAYNEQFF
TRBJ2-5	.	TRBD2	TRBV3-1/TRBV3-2	TGTGCCAGCAGCCAAGATCCCCTAGCGGGGGGGAAGACCCAGTACTTC	CASSQDPLAGGKTQYF
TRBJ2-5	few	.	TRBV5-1	TGCGCCAGCAGCCTTGGAAGCCAGGGAAGAGAGACCCAGTACTTC	CASSLGSQGRETQYF
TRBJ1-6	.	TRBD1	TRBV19	TGTGCCAGTAGGGCCCAATACAGGGGCGGTTCACCCCTCCACTTT	CASRAQYRGGSPLHF